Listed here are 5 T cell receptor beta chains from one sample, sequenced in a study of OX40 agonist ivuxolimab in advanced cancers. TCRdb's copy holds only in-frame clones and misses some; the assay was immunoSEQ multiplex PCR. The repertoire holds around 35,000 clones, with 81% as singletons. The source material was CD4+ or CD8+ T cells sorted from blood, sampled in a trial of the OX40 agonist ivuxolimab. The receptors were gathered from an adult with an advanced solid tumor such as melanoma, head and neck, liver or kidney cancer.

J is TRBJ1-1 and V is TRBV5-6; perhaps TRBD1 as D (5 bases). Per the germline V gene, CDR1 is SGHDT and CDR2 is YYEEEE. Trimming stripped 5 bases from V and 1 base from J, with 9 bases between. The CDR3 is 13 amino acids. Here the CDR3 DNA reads TGTGCCAGCAGGGTGGGGGGGAACACTGAAGCTTTCTTT. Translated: CASRVGGNTEAFF.

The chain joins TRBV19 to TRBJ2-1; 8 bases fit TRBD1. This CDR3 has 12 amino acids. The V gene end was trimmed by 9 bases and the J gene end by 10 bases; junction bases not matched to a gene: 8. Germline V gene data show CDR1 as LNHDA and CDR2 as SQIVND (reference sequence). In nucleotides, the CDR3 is TGTGCCAGCAGGAGGACAGGGAGAGAGCAGTTCTTC. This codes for CASRRTGREQFF.

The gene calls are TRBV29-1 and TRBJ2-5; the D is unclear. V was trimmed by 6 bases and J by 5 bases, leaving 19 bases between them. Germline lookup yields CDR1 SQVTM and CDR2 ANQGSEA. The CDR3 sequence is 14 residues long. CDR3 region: CSVPSVRSWETQYF. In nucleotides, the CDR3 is TGCAGCGTCCCCTCGGTTCGGAGTTGGGAGACCCAGTACTTC.

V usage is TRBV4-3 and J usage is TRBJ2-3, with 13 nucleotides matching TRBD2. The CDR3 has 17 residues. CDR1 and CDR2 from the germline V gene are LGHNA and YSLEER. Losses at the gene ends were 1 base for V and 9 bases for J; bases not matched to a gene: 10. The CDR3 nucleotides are TGCGCCAGCAGCCAAGTGATTTTCGGGACTAGCGGGAAGACGCAGTATTTT. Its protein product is CASSQVIFGTSGKTQYF.

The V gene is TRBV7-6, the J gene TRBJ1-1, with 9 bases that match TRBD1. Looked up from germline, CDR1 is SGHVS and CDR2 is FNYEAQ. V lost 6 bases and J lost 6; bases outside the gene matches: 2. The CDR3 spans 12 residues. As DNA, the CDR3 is TGTGCCAGCAGTCGACAGGGGGCTGAAGCTTTCTTT. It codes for CASSRQGAEAFF.